This T cell receptor beta chain was identified during a study of blood T cell repertoires in COVID-19. Study in general: Sites in the United States, Italy and Spain provided acute and convalescent COVID-19 samples. Nucleic acid was either cDNA or gDNA, and it came from T cells, B-cell-depleted T cells, or PBMCs.

Original handling: How many nucleated cells were present was estimated from reference gene primer amplification. Sequenced by immunoSEQ multiplex PCR; TCRdb stores in-frame clones only, minus some. V, J and clone size are those of that table, while D and trimming were read from the DNA. The table has around 100,000 clones, under 90% seen once. The TCR sequence derives from a human donor in a cohort sampled during active COVID-19. The specimen was peripheral blood.

CDR3 DNA: TGTGCCAGCAGCCCTAGCCATTTCGGTGAGCAGTTCTTC. The encoded protein is CASSPSHFGEQFF. The gene calls are TRBV13 and TRBJ2-1, with D perhaps TRBD2 (5 bases). The CDR3 runs to 13 residues. CDR1 and CDR2 from the germline V gene are PRHDT and FYEKMQ (reference sequence). Trimming stripped 5 bases from V and 9 bases from J, with 14 bases between.